The entry below gives a single T cell receptor beta chain sequence along with its context. The antigen it recognizes is unknown. The input lacks base qualities; no much larger clone sits a single base away. This record comes from a study of cytotoxic CD8 clonotypes in ibrutinib-treated CLL (TCRdb year 2021). Turning to the overall study: In this cohort, approximately 15 patients were treatment-naive and 11 to 12 were relapsed/refractory, while under 18 had unmutated IGHV. Of the 90 or so participants in the trial, approximately 25 had longitudinal samples available. Response samples were obtained after a median of around 11 months of treatment, with a range of roughly 6 to 40 months. Cryopreserved peripheral blood mononuclear cells were collected before treatment, at response, and at either disease progression or sustained remission. On average, each sample had about 260,000 productive templates and about 89,000 productive rearrangements. Partial responses were observed in 24 patients and complete responses in 2; after a median follow-up of around 64 months, remission was maintained in 14 patients and progression was observed in roughly twelve. Patients were still on ibrutinib when every remission and progressive disease sample was collected. The investigation overall reported the following: Clonality rose at ibrutinib response, remained stable during sustained remission, and dropped back toward baseline at progression. Public clonotypes were rare and either contracted or stayed stable during treatment, and the rise in clonality at ibrutinib response reflected the expansion of private clonotypes. At baseline, clonality was higher than in age-matched healthy donors and showed a strong correlation with circulating CD8+ T-cell counts. Sampling times were not matched between patients in sustained remission and patients whose disease was progressing, and lymph node repertoires were not examined.

CDR1 and CDR2, looked up from the germline V gene, are MNHEY and SVGAGI. V is shortened by 8 bases, J by 3 bases, and the region joining them spans 7 bases. From its cysteine to its phenylalanine, the CDR3 spans 12 amino acids. Solely the CDR3 DNA is kept, with 36 bases framed from the first base. The goal of deep resolution MiSeq sequencing was a depth between 1 in 1 million and 1 in 200,000 T cells, and coverage averaged 10x per clonotype. The immunoSEQ hsTCRB Kit was used to generate the TCR beta libraries. The original pipeline was this. ImmunoSEQ Data Assistant and ImmunoSEQ Analyzer were used for data analysis, and V, D and J genes were assigned according to IMGT definitions. Clonality, with values ranging from 0 to 1, was calculated as one minus the normalized Shannon entropy of productive rearrangement frequencies. Only overrepresented clonotypes making up at least 0.05% of the repertoire of each patient were included in the public clonotype analysis. Thirteen age-matched healthy donor repertoires from immuneACCESS served as clonality controls. TCRdb took this table from immuneACCESS and kept in-frame rearrangements with V and J called. Such tables lack part of the clones; where checked against another copy, unresolved V genes explain under half of the gap, and the rest is unexplained. The V and J calls and the clone size are those of that table, but D and trimming were determined from the DNA. This sample has 58,000 or so clones in its table, and less than 75% of those were observed once. Of the sample, roughly 15% is held by the ten largest clones.

According to the study, the label for this sample's time point signals: 12 to 13 months on ibrutinib. For TCR beta library preparation, approximately 2 micrograms of genomic DNA were isolated from cryopreserved PBMCs. High-throughput TCR beta sequencing was performed on longitudinal blood samples from CLL patients receiving ibrutinib monotherapy. Patients were enrolled in a phase 2 open-label single-center ibrutinib monotherapy trial. Sequenced material: PBMCs, taken after 12 months of ibrutinib treatment. The V and J genes are TRBV6-5 and TRBJ2-2, with the identity of the D gene unclear. This receptor was identified in a human donor with chronic lymphocytic leukemia. The CDR3 loop reads CASERDTGELFF. DNA sequence: TGTGCCAGCGAAAGGGACACCGGGGAGCTGTTTTTT.